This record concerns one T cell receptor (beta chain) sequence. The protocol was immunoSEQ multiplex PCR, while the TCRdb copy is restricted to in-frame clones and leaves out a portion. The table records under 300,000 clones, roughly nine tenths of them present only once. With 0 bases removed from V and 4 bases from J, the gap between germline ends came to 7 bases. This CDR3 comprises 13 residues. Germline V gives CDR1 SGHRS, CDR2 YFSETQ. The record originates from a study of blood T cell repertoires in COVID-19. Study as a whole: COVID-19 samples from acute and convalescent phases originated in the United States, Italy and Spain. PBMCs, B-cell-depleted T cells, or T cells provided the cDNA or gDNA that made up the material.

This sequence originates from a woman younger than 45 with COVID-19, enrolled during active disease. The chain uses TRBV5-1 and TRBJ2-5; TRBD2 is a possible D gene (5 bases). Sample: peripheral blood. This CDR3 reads CASSLDAGETQYF. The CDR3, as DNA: TGCGCCAGCAGCTTGGATGCGGGAGAGACCCAGTACTTC.